A single sample is the source of the 13 T cell receptor beta chains below, sequenced in a study of T cells in Graves' hyperthyroidism and ophthalmopathy (dated by TCRdb to about 2019). The library was obtained by multiplex PCR. This sample was sequenced with an Illumina HiSeq 2000. Amplification of TCR beta CDR3 regions was carried out from RNA transcripts. The first round of RT-PCR for the TCR CDR3 was performed with the HTBI primer set and the Qiagen OneStep RT-PCR kit. The public reads were quality trimmed at Q25 with fastp and then assembled into clones with MiXCR by TCRdb, keeping productive beta chains. Rows with one shared CDR3 protein collapse into an entry with the most common genes and DNA. The sample records roughly 570,000 distinct CDR3 sequences, 15% to 19% of which are singletons. About 7% of the sample rests with the top ten. Sequencing input: blood. The source of these receptors is a woman aged 25 to 39 with Graves' hyperthyroidism.

This clonotype was detected only a few times. The chain is built from TRBV10-1 and TRBJ2-2; 8 bases map to TRBD1. The CDR3 runs 18 residues. V was clipped by 3 bases and J by 2 bases; unmatched bases: 11. The germline V gene has CDR1 WNHNN and CDR2 SYGVQD (reference sequence). CDR3 sequence: CASSEGTGPISNTGELFF. In DNA form, the CDR3 reads TGCGCCAGCAGTGAAGGGACAGGACCGATTTCAAACACCGGGGAGCTGTTTTTT.

This clonotype was counted many times. The chain carries TRBV5-1 and TRBJ2-7, with 12 bases that match TRBD2. CDR3 length: 17 residues. The V and J ends lost 3 bases and 2 bases, in that order; junction bases with no gene match: 9. CDR1 is SGHRS, CDR2 YFSETQ, per germline. This chain's CDR3 is CASSWDDLAGGPYEQYF. The CDR3 nucleotides read TGCGCCAGCAGCTGGGATGATCTAGCGGGAGGGCCCTACGAGCAGTACTTC.

This clonotype was detected many times. The J gene is TRBJ2-7, the V gene TRBV12-3 or TRBV12-4; 9 bases agree with TRBD1. V gave up 4 bases and J gave up 1 base; unmatched junction bases: 5. The CDR3 spans 15 residues. CDR3 in amino acids: CASSSPGQGSYEQYF. The CDR3 DNA sequence: TGTGCCAGCAGTTCCCCGGGACAGGGATCCTACGAGCAGTACTTC.

This clonotype was recorded many times. V and J are TRBV11-3 and TRBJ1-1; maybe TRBD1 (6 bases). The CDR3 totals 13 residues. V lost 4 bases to trimming and J lost 5 bases, with 11 bases between them. The germline V gene encodes CDR1 SGHNT and CDR2 YENEEA. As DNA, the CDR3 is TGTGCCAGCAGCTCCCTTACAGGGACTGAAGCTTTCTTT. Translation: CASSSLTGTEAFF.

V and J are TRBV20-1 and TRBJ1-1; TRBD1 is a possible D gene (6 bases). V lost 0 bases and J 4 bases, leaving 21 bases between the germline ends. This CDR3 contains 17 residues. Looked up from germline, CDR1 is DFQATT and CDR2 is SNEGSKA (reference sequence). The chain's CDR3 is CSARDHGGGYQSTEAFF. The CDR3 bases are TGCAGTGCTAGAGATCACGGGGGCGGGTATCAGAGCACTGAAGCTTTCTTT.

This clonotype was recorded at least ten times. The chain couples TRBV20-1 to TRBJ2-7; 9 bases align to TRBD1. The V and J ends lost 0 bases and 3 bases, in that order; junction bases with no gene match: 12. Germline V gene lookup returns CDR1 DFQATT and CDR2 SNEGSKA (reference sequence). The CDR3 has 17 residues. The CDR3 is CSARDLRTGEVIYEQYF. As DNA, the CDR3 is TGCAGTGCTAGAGATCTTCGGACAGGGGAGGTGATCTACGAGCAGTACTTC.

The gene calls are TRBV6-1 and TRBJ2-3; 8 bases agree with TRBD2. Per germline, CDR1 MNHNS and CDR2 SASEGT. The CDR3 spans 14 residues. V lost 4 bases to trimming and J lost 4 bases; unmatched junction nucleotides: 4. The CDR3 region has the DNA TGTGCCAGCAGTGTTGCGGGAGGATCAGATACGCAGTATTTT. Translated: CASSVAGGSDTQYF.

There are a few counts of this clonotype. The rearrangement uses TRBV19 and TRBJ2-1, with 11 bases identical to TRBD2. Per germline, CDR1 LNHDA and CDR2 SQIVND (reference sequence). V dropped 3 bases and J dropped 3; count of bases not matched to a gene: 4. This CDR3 comprises 16 residues. The CDR3 DNA follows: TGTGCCAGTAGTATGACTGGACTAGCGGGCTACAATGAGCAGTTCTTC. Translated: CASSMTGLAGYNEQFF. Full variable domain (remainder filled in from reference TRBV19 and TRBJ2-1): DGGITQSPKYLFRKEGQNVTLSCEQNLNHDAMYWYRQDPGQGLRLIYYSQIVNDFQKGDIAEGYSVSREKKESFPLTVTSAQKNPTAFYLCASSMTGLAGYNEQFFGPGTRLTVL.

This clonotype was recorded many times. V and J are TRBV20-1 and TRBJ2-7, with TRBD2 as a possible D gene (5 bases). Germline values: CDR1 DFQATT, CDR2 SNEGSKA (reference sequence). The CDR3 is 15 residues long. The V end was cut by 1 base, the J end by 2 bases, with 15 bases between. CDR3 nucleotides: TGCAGTGCTAGAGCCCCAGCGGCAGGAGCCTACGAGCAGTACTTC. Translation: CSARAPAAGAYEQYF.

CDR3 protein: CASSLGGLMINEQFF. For the CDR3, the DNA is TGTGCCAGCAGCTTGGGGGGCCTAATGATCAATGAGCAGTTCTTC. The gene calls are TRBV5-6 and TRBJ2-1, with D possibly being TRBD1 (5 bases). This CDR3 has 15 amino acids. Germline lookup yields CDR1 SGHDT and CDR2 YYEEEE. The V gene lost 0 bases and the J gene lost 6 bases, with 13 bases spanning the gap.

This clonotype was recorded many times. The chain has TRBV5-1 and TRBJ2-7; TRBD1 aligns across 10 bases. J lost 2 bases, V lost 0 bases, and 5 bases had no gene match. The length of the CDR3 is 16 residues. CDR1 and CDR2 from the germline V gene are SGHRS and YFSETQ. This CDR3 is CASSLVMTGGTYEQYF. CDR3 nucleotides: TGCGCCAGCAGCTTGGTGATGACAGGGGGCACCTACGAGCAGTACTTC.

The J gene is TRBJ1-5, the V gene TRBV28, with 10 bases aligning to TRBD1. The length of the CDR3 is 15 residues. Germline lookup yields CDR1 MDHEN and CDR2 SYDVKM. The V segment lost 2 bases and the J segment 5 bases; nucleotides outside the gene matches: 3. The CDR3 is CASSLPGQGYQPQHF. The CDR3 nucleotides read TGTGCCAGCAGTTTACCGGGACAGGGGTATCAGCCCCAGCATTTT. Supplemented by reference TRBV28 and TRBJ1-5, the full variable domain reads DVKVTQSSRYLVKRTGEKVFLECVQDMDHENMFWYRQDPGLGLRLIYFSYDVKMKEKGDIPEGYSVSREKKERFSLILESASTNQTSMYLCASSLPGQGYQPQHFGDGTRLSIL.

As to this clonotype: A clone one base away is much larger, so this may be a read error. The rearrangement joins TRBV18 to TRBJ2-5; 9 nucleotides line up with TRBD2. The germline V gene has CDR1 KGHSH and CDR2 LQKENI. V gave up 5 bases and J gave up 5 bases; unmatched junction bases: 6. CDR3 length: 14 residues. The DNA for the CDR3 is TGTGCCAGCTCAGCACGGACTAGCGATGAGACCCAGTACTTC. Translating gives CASSARTSDETQYF.